These T cell receptor beta chains were read from a single sample in a study of cytomegalovirus exposure and HLA in healthy donors. Measured with immunoSEQ multiplex PCR; TCRdb has only the in-frame clones, and not every one. Among some 61,000 clones listed, approximately 96% were seen once. Material: PBMCs. The receptors were sampled from a woman aged 18-30 years in good health and CMV-seropositive. CDR3s include the opening cysteine and the closing phenylalanine or tryptophan.

CDR3aa,j_gene,v_gene
CASSLLAGGDSYEQYF,TRBJ2-7,TRBV7-3
CASRVRGGNTEAFF,TRBJ1-1,TRBV6-1
CASSASGSTDTQYF,TRBJ2-3,TRBV6-5
CASSLGEDTEAFF,TRBJ1-1,TRBV6-1
CASSPDRGNPYEQYF,TRBJ2-7,TRBV7-9
CASSAGASGRATGELFF,TRBJ2-2,TRBV9
CASSVGTIDQPQHF,TRBJ1-5,TRBV6-5
CASSPRPGTGGNEQFF,TRBJ2-1,TRBV4-1
CASSGRQETQYF,TRBJ2-5,TRBV19
CASSQVGAGRMNTEAFF,TRBJ1-1,TRBV14
CASSALAGGSYNEQFF,TRBJ2-1,TRBV10-2
CAIRSRDRGVSYEQYF,TRBJ2-7,TRBV10-3
CASQSNYGYTF,TRBJ1-2,TRBV4-2
CASSWDRGLGYEQYF,TRBJ2-7,TRBV5-5
CASSVLDEQYF,TRBJ2-7,TRBV28
CASSLSPRDRSYEQYF,TRBJ2-7,TRBV28
CASSLAPRDSYEQYF,TRBJ2-7,TRBV5-1